The TCR beta chain under discussion was sequenced for a study of cytomegalovirus exposure and HLA in healthy donors (dated by TCRdb to about 2017). Notes on the research overall: A later analysis indicated that the 110 or so validation repertoires were generated on the platform also employed for the roughly 650 repertoires of the first cohort. The study aimed to test whether cataloging public T cell receptors could reveal signatures of past pathogen exposure. A separate validation cohort of some 130 different subjects was used in addition to the 666-subject first cohort. To predict cytomegalovirus infection status, the study combined high-throughput TCR immunosequencing, statistical association of individual TCRs with disease status, and machine learning. Here is what the overall study found, with its caveats: Of the cluster scores, around 95% were above 0 in a later analysis, which found that TCRs clustered in the first cohort also tended to co-occur in the 120 validation repertoires. A total of 150 to 200 TCR beta chains were listed by the study as associated with cytomegalovirus. Most TCR sequences were seen in very few donors, while some public TCRs were found in many individuals. A later analysis lacked HLA typing for the validation cohort, so it scored co-occurrence in that cohort across all 110 or so repertoires. The classifier was reported to diagnose cytomegalovirus status with high specificity and sensitivity in both the original cohort and the validation cohort. In vitro tests confirmed that a few of the cytomegalovirus-associated TCR beta chains recognize cytomegalovirus antigens. The authors suggested that the approach could potentially be generalized to other disease states and immunological phenotypes.

The donors were included in the validation cohort of over a hundred subjects, a group kept apart from the roughly 670-subject first cohort. Receptor amplification or capture employed the immunoSEQ multiplex PCR assay. The paper's processing steps were these. A statistical classification framework was developed to diagnose cytomegalovirus status using the catalog of TCR beta chain sequences. This immuneACCESS table, as held by TCRdb, lists in-frame sequences with V and J called but not all clones. Of the missing ones, under half trace to an unresolved V gene in checked studies; the others have no known cause. V, J and clone size are those of that table, while D and trimming were read from the DNA. This sample gives more than 250,000 clones in total; just over 85% of them show up just once. Around 0.84% of the sample lies in the top ten. Including cysteine and phenylalanine, the CDR3 has 14 amino acids. Only the CDR3 part of the read is kept: 42 bases, read in frame from the first base. In the germline V gene (reference sequence), CDR1 corresponds to MNHEY and CDR2 to SMNVEV. Cut back by 4 bases and 4 bases, the V and J ends lie 14 bases apart.

For this clone: Its target antigen remains unknown. One base away there is no much larger clone; base qualities are not given.

The rearrangement combines TRBV27 with TRBJ2-7; tentative D gene TRBD1, with 5 bases matching. The receptor was isolated from a young woman in good health and CMV-seronegative. Sequenced material: PBMCs. The base sequence is TGTGCCAGCAGTTCCCCGTTCGACAGATACGAGCAGTACTTC. Protein translation: CASSSPFDRYEQYF.